A selection of T cell receptor beta chains follows, all from one sample in a study of blood T cell repertoires in COVID-19. Sequenced by immunoSEQ multiplex PCR; TCRdb stores in-frame clones only, minus some. The repertoire has around 30,000 clones, about 80% of them found once; the top ten carry 40% to 55%. The sequencing sample was made of peripheral blood. These TCRs come from a woman in her 70s with acute or convalescent COVID-19. CDR3s include the opening cysteine and the closing phenylalanine or tryptophan. The order of the fields is J gene, V gene, CDR3 protein.

>TRBJ2-2|TRBV7-3
CASSLRPSANTGELFF
>TRBJ1-4|TRBV9
CASSLRQGSREKLFF
>TRBJ1-1|TRBV4-3
CASSQAGRWGAPNTEAFF
>TRBJ2-5|TRBV24-1
CATSGRADFQETQYF
>TRBJ1-5|TRBV28
CASSRGGNGQPQHF
>TRBJ2-7|TRBV28
CASRRGGYEQYF
>TRBJ1-2|TRBV28
CASLYQGDRVEFYGYTF
>TRBJ1-1|TRBV27
CASSFSRGVGNTEAFF
>TRBJ1-3|TRBV28
CASTGTGNTIYF
>TRBJ2-2|TRBV10-3
CAISEKARGARLNTGELFF
>TRBJ2-5|TRBV28
CASSISFMGGGHQETQYF
>TRBJ2-3|TRBV7-3
CASSRGTSTDTQYF
>TRBJ1-1|TRBV5-1
CASKLSRGLTEAFF
>TRBJ2-3|TRBV19
CATHPGDFAGGPDTQYF
>TRBJ2-7|TRBV7-2
CASSDPDRGHFAYEQYF
>TRBJ2-7|TRBV6-1
CASSEVQGDLHKEYF
>TRBJ2-1|TRBV5-1
CASSPGLNEQFF
>TRBJ2-7|TRBV28
CASSPRSYEQYF
>TRBJ2-3|TRBV6-2/TRBV6-3
CASSYTGTGGRTDTQYF
>TRBJ1-6|TRBV9
CASSETGVGKGSPLHF
>TRBJ2-2|TRBV6-5
CASTHSLGGGAGELFF
>TRBJ1-2|TRBV3-1/TRBV3-2
CASSQAARGGYTF
>TRBJ1-1|TRBV9
CASSVDGEGGTEAFF
>TRBJ2-7|TRBV18
CASSPESYEQYF
>TRBJ2-5|TRBV5-3
CARSSNPEETQYF
>TRBJ2-3|TRBV27
CASTFVGGSTDTQYF
>TRBJ1-6|TRBV7-2
CASTRPGQGALNSPLHF
>TRBJ2-6|TRBV28
CASNTGANVLTF
>TRBJ2-3|TRBV7-2
CASSLDRGRDTQYF
>TRBJ2-7|TRBV7-2
CASTLDRGIEQYF
>TRBJ1-6|TRBV25-1
CASSRGGRSYNSPLHF
>TRBJ2-3|TRBV6-5
CASSTQYGTDTQYF
>TRBJ1-2|TRBV6-5
CASSSIGGSGYGYTF
>TRBJ1-3|TRBV7-2
CASSLTATGNTIYF
>TRBJ2-1|TRBV9
CASSVEVAGGGEQFF
>TRBJ2-3|TRBV4-1
CASSHRLPNTDTQYF
>TRBJ1-5|TRBV2
CASTPRTGNQPQHF
>TRBJ2-1|TRBV19
CASRATRGPDEQFF
>TRBJ2-7|TRBV28
CASSLLAGGVYEQYF
>TRBJ2-3|TRBV6-5
CASSREPEGDTQYF
>TRBJ1-1|TRBV28
CASSFSLPGQGIAEAFF
>TRBJ2-1|TRBV3-1/TRBV3-2
CASSQVKQGLPGNEQFF
>TRBJ1-1|TRBV7-9
CASSLLQPINTEAFF
>TRBJ2-1|TRBV5-1
CASSPRLAGLYNEQFF
>TRBJ2-1|TRBV6-2/TRBV6-3
CASSYLDREIGEQFF
>TRBJ1-1|TRBV18
CASSSFGILGAFF
>TRBJ2-7|TRBV19
CASSIQGAQAYEQYF
>TRBJ1-1|TRBV12-3/TRBV12-4
CASRPGRGHAFF
>TRBJ2-1|TRBV28
CALRGLNEQFF
>TRBJ1-2|TRBV7-9
CASSPTDSNYGYTF
>TRBJ2-1|TRBV28
CASSSGGGRNEQFF
>TRBJ2-1|TRBV4-1
CASSRDWNEQFF
>TRBJ2-1|TRBV9
CASSSSGLPPNEQFF
>TRBJ2-5|TRBV7-3
CASSRGLAPETQYF